The 29 T cell receptor beta chains reported below all come from one sample, sequenced in a study of cytomegalovirus exposure and HLA in healthy donors. Both 60 Vbeta primers and 13 Jbeta primers went into the PCR. Assay used: immunoSEQ multiplex PCR; TCRdb lists only in-frame clones, some missing. The table records hundreds of thousands of clones, approximately 79% of them present only once. Sample: PBMCs. Receptor source: a man younger than 30 in good health and CMV-seronegative.

This chain uses TRBV30 with TRBJ2-4, with TRBD2 identical over 8 bases. The V gene's germline CDR1 is GTSNPN and CDR2 SVGIG (reference sequence). The CDR3 length is 15 residues. After removal of 2 bases from V and 0 bases from J, the junction contained 3 bases not matched to a gene. Here the CDR3 reads CAWSSGGLAKNIQYF. The CDR3 bases are TGTGCCTGGAGTTCGGGGGGGCTAGCCAAAAACATTCAGTACTTC.

This chain connects TRBV6-1 to TRBJ2-1; 7 positions agree with TRBD2. CDR1 and CDR2 from the germline V gene are MNHNS and SASEGT. V shed 2 bases and J 9 bases; nucleotides not matched to a gene: 7. The CDR3 has 14 amino acids. DNA of the CDR3: TGTGCCAGCAGTGAATCAGACCGCGGGGGTGAGCAGTTCTTC. This encodes CASSESDRGGEQFF.

The chain employs TRBV25-1 and TRBJ2-3; 7 bases are shared with TRBD1. Germline CDR1 and CDR2: MGHDK and SYGVNS. The trim removed 4 bases at V and 1 base at J, leaving 5 bases unmatched. This CDR3 has 15 amino acids. Here the CDR3 DNA reads TGTGCCAGCAGTGGCAGACAGGGTGGCACAGATACGCAGTATTTT. As protein: CASSGRQGGTDTQYF.

The CDR3: CASSQGAGGAIGELFF. As DNA, the CDR3 is TGTGCCAGCAGCCAGGGAGCAGGGGGCGCCATTGGGGAGCTGTTTTTT. The chain employs TRBV7-2 and TRBJ2-2, with 8 positions matching TRBD1. The CDR3 sequence is 16 residues long. The V gene end was trimmed by 5 bases and the J gene end by 8 bases; junction bases not matched to a gene: 13. In germline, CDR1 is SGHTA, CDR2 FQGNSA.

This clone has a handful of counts. This sequence joins TRBV9 and TRBJ2-5; 7 nucleotides line up with TRBD2. The CDR3 totals 15 residues. The V gene's germline CDR1 is SGDLS and CDR2 YYNGEE. The V and J ends lost 5 bases and 1 base, in that order; junction bases with no gene match: 8. The CDR3 DNA sequence: TGTGCCAGCAGTACCGGGACTACCTCCCAAGAGACCCAGTACTTC. Residues: CASSTGTTSQETQYF.

The chain joins TRBV7-2 to TRBJ2-3; D is perhaps TRBD1 (5 bases). CDR3 length: 14 amino acids. Germline lookup yields CDR1 SGHTA and CDR2 FQGNSA. V was trimmed by 5 bases and J by 2 bases, leaving 11 bases between them. The DNA for the CDR3 is TGTGCCAGCAGCCGGACACGACTCACAGATACGCAGTATTTT. It specifies CASSRTRLTDTQYF.

The rearrangement uses TRBV11-2 and TRBJ2-7, with a possible D match to TRBD2 (7 bases). The CDR3 length is 16 residues. Germline V lookup: CDR1 SGHAT, CDR2 FQNNGV. Trimming took 5 bases from V and 1 from J, leaving 18 bases between them. Here the CDR3 reads CASSLRGGDTSYEQYF. The CDR3 DNA reads as TGTGCCAGCAGCCTAAGGGGGGGGGACACTTCCTACGAGCAGTACTTC.

This clone was seen a single time. The V and J genes are TRBV9 and TRBJ2-3, with D possibly being TRBD1 (5 bases). The CDR3 is made up of 15 amino acids. The germline V gene encodes CDR1 SGDLS and CDR2 YYNGEE. V was pared by 4 bases and J by 0 bases, with 12 bases between. The CDR3 loop is CASSTRRDSTDTQYF. For the CDR3, the DNA is TGTGCCAGCAGCACCCGCAGGGATAGCACAGATACGCAGTATTTT.

The chain employs TRBV7-8 and TRBJ1-1, with 11 bases lining up with TRBD1. Germline V gives CDR1 SGHVS, CDR2 FQNEAQ. Unmatched junction bases numbered 6, after V lost 5 bases and J lost 7 bases. The CDR3 spans 14 residues. CDR3: CASSLGQGASEAFF. The CDR3 bases are TGTGCCAGCAGCCTAGGACAGGGGGCAAGTGAAGCTTTCTTT.

This clone was counted between two and nine times. The CDR3 DNA sequence: TGTGCCAGCAGCTTAGGACGGACGACAGGGAGTGACAATGAGCAGTTCTTC. This translates into CASSLGRTTGSDNEQFF. The chain joins TRBV7-9 to TRBJ2-1, with 7 bases aligning to TRBD1. This CDR3 comprises 17 residues. Germline CDR1 SEHNR, CDR2 FQNEAQ (reference sequence). V lost 1 base and J lost 5; bases outside the gene matches: 11.

CDR3 in DNA: TGTGCCAGCAGGCGGGAGAGGAGCTCCTACAATGAGCAGTTCTTC. Amino acid sequence: CASRRERSSYNEQFF. The gene calls are TRBV7-2 and TRBJ2-1; 7 bases fit TRBD2. From germline, CDR1 is SGHTA and CDR2 FQGNSA. The CDR3 runs to 15 residues. V shed 6 bases, J shed 0 bases, and the junction held 5 bases outside the gene matches. The full variable domain, completed using reference TRBV7-2 and TRBJ2-1, is GAGVSQSPSNKVTEKGKDVELRCDPISGHTALYWYRQSLGQGLEFLIYFQGNSAPDKSGLPSDRFSAERTGGSVSTLTIQRTQQEDSAVYLCASRRERSSYNEQFFGPGTRLTVL.

This sequence joins TRBV7-9 and TRBJ1-2; D is perhaps TRBD1 (5 bases). Per the germline V gene, CDR1 is SEHNR and CDR2 is FQNEAQ (reference sequence). This CDR3 has 14 residues. V gave up 5 bases and J gave up 2 bases, with 12 bases separating them. The CDR3 here is CASSVQELNYGYTF. The CDR3 nucleotides read TGTGCCAGCAGCGTACAGGAGTTGAACTATGGCTACACCTTC.

V usage is TRBV28 and J usage is TRBJ2-7; D is unclear. Trimming left V 5 bases short and J 5 bases short, with 4 bases between. This CDR3 is built from 10 residues. Germline CDR1 MDHEN, CDR2 SYDVKM. For the CDR3, the DNA is TGTGCCAGCAGTCTAAACGAGCAGTACTTC. It specifies CASSLNEQYF.

This chain connects TRBV4-2 to TRBJ2-5, with TRBD1 identical over 7 bases. The CDR3 extends over 15 amino acids. J was trimmed by 2 bases and V by 0 bases; bases with no gene match: 3. Germline V gene data show CDR1 as LGHNA and CDR2 as YNFKEQ. Here the CDR3 DNA reads TGTGCCAGCAGCCAAGATCCGGGACAGCAAGAGACCCAGTACTTC. Translated: CASSQDPGQQETQYF.

The chain employs TRBV6-5 and TRBJ1-1, with D perhaps matching TRBD1 (6 bases). CDR1 and CDR2 (germline): MNHEY, SVGAGI. Trimming pared 3 bases from V and 4 bases from J, leaving 12 bases between. CDR3 length: 14 residues. The CDR3 DNA sequence: TGTGCCAGCAGTTATACAACAGGGAGCACTGAAGCTTTCTTT. This codes for CASSYTTGSTEAFF.

The chain employs TRBV7-2 and TRBJ2-3, with TRBD1 as a possible D gene (5 bases). The CDR3 contains 16 residues. V was pared by 1 base and J by 2 bases, with 13 bases between. Germline-derived CDR1 and CDR2 are SGHTA and FQGNSA. The CDR3 loop reads CASSLEFAGITDTQYF. The CDR3 DNA reads TGTGCCAGCAGCTTAGAGTTCGCAGGGATCACAGATACGCAGTATTTT.

The V and J genes are TRBV28 and TRBJ1-1; 8 bases align to TRBD1. The CDR3 is made up of 14 amino acids. With 6 bases clipped from V and 6 bases from J, the junction kept 9 bases outside the gene matches. CDR1 and CDR2 (germline): MDHEN, SYDVKM. For the CDR3, the DNA is TGTGCCAGCAGCCTCACTCGGACAGGGCCTGAAGCTTTCTTT. It is translated as CASSLTRTGPEAFF.

The CDR3 DNA follows: TGTGCCAGCAGCCAAGGGGTGGGGCTTGGCACTGAAGCTTTCTTT. Protein: CASSQGVGLGTEAFF. V usage is TRBV4-2 and J usage is TRBJ1-1; D possibly corresponds to TRBD1 (5 bases). The germline gives CDR1 LGHNA, CDR2 YNFKEQ. The CDR3 length is 15 residues. With 1 base removed from V and 4 bases from J, the gap between germline ends came to 13 bases.

The chain recombines TRBV7-8 with TRBJ2-1; possibly TRBD2 for D (6 bases). Trimming cost V 2 bases and J 5 bases, with 16 bases left between them. The length of the CDR3 is 16 residues. Germline values: CDR1 SGHVS, CDR2 FQNEAQ. CDR3 protein: CASSLWGGTRNNEQFF. For the CDR3, the DNA is TGTGCCAGCAGCTTATGGGGCGGGACCCGAAACAATGAGCAGTTCTTC.

The gene calls are TRBV7-8 and TRBJ1-1; D uncertain. The V end was cut by 1 base, the J end by 4 bases, with 7 bases between. This CDR3 has 13 amino acids. Germline V gene lookup returns CDR1 SGHVS and CDR2 FQNEAQ. CDR3 bases: TGTGCCAGCAGCTTAGACGGGAGCACTGAAGCTTTCTTT. This translates into CASSLDGSTEAFF.

This clone was seen a few times. The rearrangement joins TRBV7-2 to TRBJ2-7, with 9 bases identical to TRBD2. The germline V gene encodes CDR1 SGHTA and CDR2 FQGNSA. With 8 bases clipped from V and 4 bases from J, the junction kept 12 bases outside the gene matches. The CDR3 is 15 amino acids. CDR3 region: CASGTGASGTYEQYF. The CDR3 nucleotides are TGTGCCAGCGGGACGGGGGCTAGCGGGACGTACGAGCAGTACTTC.

A note on this clone: Within the sample, other DNA sequences also encode this same CDR3. The V and J genes are TRBV5-1 and TRBJ1-3; D is undetermined. The CDR3 extends over 14 amino acids. Germline CDR1 and CDR2: SGHRS and YFSETQ. V was shortened by 0 bases and J by 0 bases, with 4 bases between the two germline ends. The CDR3 sequence: CASSLDSSGNTIYF. The CDR3 coding sequence is TGCGCCAGCAGCTTGGATAGCTCTGGAAACACCATATATTTT.

V is TRBV11-2 and J is TRBJ1-5, with D unresolved. Germline CDR1 is SGHAT and CDR2 is FQNNGV. The CDR3 is 14 residues long. Trimming stripped 5 bases from V and 6 bases from J, with 14 bases between. Written as DNA, the CDR3 is TGTGCCAGCAGCCGGGGAGGGCTCCCTCAGCCCCAGCATTTT. As protein: CASSRGGLPQPQHF.

The table lists this clone with a few counts. This rearrangement joins TRBV28 to TRBJ1-3; 8 bases map to TRBD1. There are 14 residues in the CDR3. The V segment lost 8 bases and the J segment 3 bases; nucleotides outside the gene matches: 6. CDR1 is MDHEN, CDR2 SYDVKM, per germline. The CDR3 DNA follows: TGTGCCAGCGAGCGGACAGGGAGTGGAAACACCATATATTTT. Translating it yields CASERTGSGNTIYF.

The V call is TRBV5-1, the J call TRBJ2-1; TRBD1 matches 7 bases. The ends lost 3 bases at V and 0 bases at J; junction bases unmatched: 12. CDR1 and CDR2 (germline): SGHRS, YFSETQ. The CDR3 is 18 amino acids. Here the CDR3 reads CASSSYVSGQSSYNEQFF. Here the CDR3 DNA reads TGCGCCAGCAGCTCCTATGTATCGGGACAGAGCTCCTACAATGAGCAGTTCTTC.

CDR3 DNA sequence: TGTGCCAGTGCCAGGCCCCAAGAGACCCAGTACTTC. Translated, it gives CASARPQETQYF. The rearrangement uses TRBV19 and TRBJ2-5; D ambiguous. CDR3 length: 12 residues. V was pared by 8 bases and J by 1 base, with 8 bases between. The germline V gene encodes CDR1 LNHDA and CDR2 SQIVND (reference sequence).

This chain uses TRBV7-2 with TRBJ2-7; the D gene is possibly TRBD2 (6 bases). V lost 2 bases and J lost 3, with 11 bases in between. This CDR3 comprises 14 residues. The germline gives CDR1 SGHTA, CDR2 FQGNSA. In DNA form, the CDR3 reads TGTGCCAGCAGCTTAATCGGCGGGGTCTACGAGCAGTACTTC. As protein: CASSLIGGVYEQYF.

In this sample, this clone turned up once. V gene TRBV28 combines with J gene TRBJ2-2; 10 bases are a match to TRBD1. J was trimmed by 6 bases and V by 6 bases; bases with no gene match: 7. CDR1 and CDR2 (germline): MDHEN, SYDVKM. The CDR3 totals 15 residues. The CDR3 DNA reads as TGTGCCAGCAGAGGGGGGACAGGGGAGGCCGGGGAGCTGTTTTTT. Protein sequence: CASRGGTGEAGELFF.

This clone came up a few times. This chain joins TRBV9 and TRBJ1-1; perhaps TRBD1 as D (6 bases). Per the germline V gene, CDR1 is SGDLS and CDR2 is YYNGEE. The CDR3 extends over 12 amino acids. V lost 5 bases and J lost 7, with 12 bases in between. Here the CDR3 reads CASRSLQGEAFF. In nucleotides, the CDR3 is TGTGCCAGCAGAAGCCTACAGGGTGAAGCTTTCTTT.